This is a list of T cell receptor beta chains from one sample in a study of vaccination and CD4 T cells after COVID-19. In TCRdb, the PCR reads were re-called with MiXCR into one record per CDR3 protein. The sample contains more than 15,000 distinct CDR3 sequences, roughly 40% of which appear only once. These TCRs' antigens remain unknown. Sequencing was carried out using CD4+ T cells from blood, cultured in vitro. The receptors shown here come from a human donor who had recovered from COVID-19. CDR3s include the opening cysteine and the closing phenylalanine or tryptophan. Each record gives: clone size, D gene, CDR3 length, V gene, J gene, CDR3 protein, CDR3 DNA. D genes are given only for firm matches. Only part of the rows carry a size: once, few, many, or a class if the clone is expanded.

abundance: -
d_gene: -
len: 12
v_gene: TRBV18
j_gene: TRBJ2-5
CDR3aa: CASSPYQETQYF
CDR3nt: TGTGCCAGCTCACCATACCAAGAGACCCAGTACTTC

abundance: few
d_gene: TRBD2
len: 21
v_gene: TRBV15
j_gene: TRBJ2-5
CDR3aa: CATSRGPSGSLVAVEQETQYF
CDR3nt: TGTGCCACCAGCAGAGGGCCTAGCGGGAGCTTGGTGGCCGTGGAACAAGAGACCCAGTACTTC

abundance: -
d_gene: -
len: 14
v_gene: TRBV6-5
j_gene: TRBJ2-7
CDR3aa: CASSYRDKSYEQYF
CDR3nt: TGTGCCAGCAGTTACCGGGACAAGAGTTACGAGCAGTACTTC

abundance: -
d_gene: TRBD2
len: 16
v_gene: TRBV9
j_gene: TRBJ2-3
CDR3aa: CAGPGLAVLSTDTQYF
CDR3nt: TGTGCCGGCCCGGGACTAGCGGTTCTAAGCACAGATACGCAGTATTTT

abundance: once
d_gene: TRBD1
len: 14
v_gene: TRBV5-6
j_gene: TRBJ2-7
CDR3aa: CASSLGDRGYEQYF
CDR3nt: TGTGCCAGCAGCTTAGGGGACAGGGGCTACGAGCAGTACTTC

abundance: -
d_gene: -
len: 13
v_gene: TRBV19
j_gene: TRBJ2-5
CDR3aa: CASSIKKLETQYF
CDR3nt: TGTGCCAGTAGTATCAAGAAACTAGAGACCCAGTACTTC

abundance: -
d_gene: TRBD2
len: 16
v_gene: TRBV20-1
j_gene: TRBJ2-7
CDR3aa: CSARDFVLGTSREQYF
CDR3nt: TGCAGTGCTAGAGATTTTGTTCTTGGGACTAGTCGCGAGCAGTACTTC

abundance: -
d_gene: -
len: 14
v_gene: TRBV15
j_gene: TRBJ1-5
CDR3aa: CATSRNRNNQPQHF
CDR3nt: TGTGCCACCAGCAGAAACAGGAACAATCAGCCCCAGCATTTT

abundance: few
d_gene: TRBD2
len: 15
v_gene: TRBV20-1
j_gene: TRBJ2-7
CDR3aa: CSARDVAGVQYEQYF
CDR3nt: TGCAGTGCTAGAGATGTAGCGGGAGTACAGTACGAGCAGTACTTC

abundance: -
d_gene: -
len: 14
v_gene: TRBV6-1
j_gene: TRBJ1-2
CDR3aa: CALAGRTSNYGYTF
CDR3nt: TGTGCCTTGGCAGGGAGAACCTCTAACTATGGCTACACCTTC

abundance: -
d_gene: -
len: 14
v_gene: TRBV6-1
j_gene: TRBJ2-5
CDR3aa: CASSAETAQETQYF
CDR3nt: TGTGCCAGCAGCGCGGAGACAGCTCAAGAGACCCAGTACTTC

abundance: few
d_gene: TRBD1
len: 14
v_gene: TRBV20-1
j_gene: TRBJ2-7
CDR3aa: CSASSPDRGYEQYF
CDR3nt: TGCAGTGCTAGTTCTCCGGACAGGGGCTACGAGCAGTACTTC

abundance: few
d_gene: -
len: 15
v_gene: TRBV6-1
j_gene: TRBJ2-2
CDR3aa: CASRVGPPNTGELFF
CDR3nt: TGTGCCAGCAGGGTTGGGCCGCCGAACACCGGGGAGCTGTTTTTT

abundance: -
d_gene: TRBD1
len: 15
v_gene: TRBV7-9
j_gene: TRBJ2-5
CDR3aa: CASSNGQGPRETQYF
CDR3nt: TGTGCCAGCAGCAATGGACAGGGGCCTCGGGAGACCCAGTACTTC

abundance: -
d_gene: TRBD2
len: 14
v_gene: TRBV20-1
j_gene: TRBJ2-1
CDR3aa: CSALIAGGNNEQFF
CDR3nt: TGCAGTGCTCTTATAGCGGGAGGGAACAATGAGCAGTTCTTC

abundance: few
d_gene: -
len: 14
v_gene: TRBV7-2
j_gene: TRBJ1-5
CDR3aa: CASSQKGGYQPQHF
CDR3nt: TGTGCCAGCAGCCAGAAAGGGGGATATCAGCCCCAGCATTTT

abundance: -
d_gene: TRBD2
len: 21
v_gene: TRBV15
j_gene: TRBJ2-6
CDR3aa: CATSRETADSGRAGGANVLTF
CDR3nt: TGTGCCACCAGCAGAGAAACTGCGGATAGCGGGAGGGCTGGAGGGGCCAACGTCCTGACTTTC

abundance: -
d_gene: -
len: 17
v_gene: TRBV23-1
j_gene: TRBJ2-7
CDR3aa: CASSQSPDQGLPYEQYF
CDR3nt: TGCGCCAGCAGTCAATCCCCCGATCAGGGATTACCCTACGAGCAGTACTTC

abundance: -
d_gene: -
len: 12
v_gene: TRBV29-1
j_gene: TRBJ2-5
CDR3aa: CSVERIQETQYF
CDR3nt: TGCAGCGTTGAGCGGATTCAAGAGACCCAGTACTTC

abundance: -
d_gene: TRBD2
len: 16
v_gene: TRBV29-1
j_gene: TRBJ2-3
CDR3aa: CSAQGLAERSTDTQYF
CDR3nt: TGCAGCGCTCAAGGACTAGCGGAAAGAAGCACAGATACGCAGTATTTT

abundance: few
d_gene: -
len: 15
v_gene: TRBV10-2
j_gene: TRBJ2-3
CDR3aa: CASRPPGSRADTQYF
CDR3nt: TGCGCCAGCCGTCCCCCTGGTAGCCGCGCGGATACGCAGTATTTT

abundance: -
d_gene: -
len: 15
v_gene: TRBV20-1
j_gene: TRBJ1-2
CDR3aa: CSARDYGASNYGYTF
CDR3nt: TGCAGTGCTAGAGATTACGGCGCCTCAAACTATGGCTACACCTTC

abundance: -
d_gene: TRBD2
len: 15
v_gene: TRBV27
j_gene: TRBJ2-5
CDR3aa: CASRSGLAGGETQYF
CDR3nt: TGTGCCAGCCGGTCGGGACTAGCAGGCGGAGAGACCCAGTACTTC

abundance: -
d_gene: -
len: 17
v_gene: TRBV28
j_gene: TRBJ2-1
CDR3aa: CASSHTMIGRSGDEQFF
CDR3nt: TGTGCCAGCAGCCACACGATGATCGGTCGGTCTGGGGATGAGCAGTTCTTC

abundance: -
d_gene: TRBD1
len: 14
v_gene: TRBV5-4
j_gene: TRBJ2-1
CDR3aa: CASRRDSVIDEQFF
CDR3nt: TGTGCCAGCAGGAGGGACAGCGTTATTGATGAGCAGTTCTTC

abundance: few
d_gene: TRBD2
len: 15
v_gene: TRBV6-1
j_gene: TRBJ2-7
CDR3aa: CASTRLAGLIYEQYF
CDR3nt: TGTGCCAGCACCAGACTAGCGGGATTAATCTACGAGCAGTACTTC

abundance: few
d_gene: -
len: 11
v_gene: TRBV6-1
j_gene: TRBJ2-5
CDR3aa: CASRAPETQYF
CDR3nt: TGTGCCAGCCGAGCACCGGAGACCCAGTACTTC

abundance: medium-sized
d_gene: TRBD2
len: 14
v_gene: TRBV27
j_gene: TRBJ2-7
CDR3aa: CASSSQAGVYEQYF
CDR3nt: TGTGCCAGCAGTTCTCAAGCGGGAGTATACGAGCAGTACTTC

abundance: -
d_gene: -
len: 16
v_gene: TRBV28
j_gene: TRBJ2-2
CDR3aa: CASSLGRGGNTGELFF
CDR3nt: TGTGCCAGCAGCCTGGGGCGGGGCGGGAACACCGGGGAGCTGTTTTTT

abundance: few
d_gene: -
len: 14
v_gene: TRBV6-1
j_gene: TRBJ2-3
CDR3aa: CASTWGGRTDTQYF
CDR3nt: TGTGCCAGCACCTGGGGCGGTCGCACAGATACGCAGTATTTT

abundance: few
d_gene: -
len: 11
v_gene: TRBV6-1
j_gene: TRBJ1-1
CDR3aa: CASSRNTEAFF
CDR3nt: TGTGCCAGCAGTCGGAACACTGAAGCTTTCTTT

abundance: -
d_gene: -
len: 15
v_gene: TRBV7-9
j_gene: TRBJ2-1
CDR3aa: CASNGLTLRHNEQFF
CDR3nt: TGTGCCAGCAACGGTCTGACTCTAAGACACAATGAGCAGTTCTTC

abundance: -
d_gene: -
len: 11
v_gene: TRBV6-5
j_gene: TRBJ1-1
CDR3aa: CASSYFGVAFF
CDR3nt: TGTGCCAGCAGTTACTTCGGGGTGGCTTTCTTT

abundance: few
d_gene: -
len: 15
v_gene: TRBV20-1
j_gene: TRBJ1-5
CDR3aa: CSARDSGVSNQPQHF
CDR3nt: TGCAGTGCTAGAGATTCAGGGGTCAGCAATCAGCCCCAGCATTTT

abundance: -
d_gene: -
len: 16
v_gene: TRBV15
j_gene: TRBJ2-6
CDR3aa: CATSRGDRSGANVLTF
CDR3nt: TGTGCCACCAGCAGAGGCGACCGGTCTGGGGCCAACGTCCTGACTTTC

abundance: few
d_gene: -
len: 10
v_gene: TRBV29-1
j_gene: TRBJ1-2
CDR3aa: CSVGVSSYTF
CDR3nt: TGCAGCGTTGGGGTCTCTAGCTACACCTTC

abundance: -
d_gene: TRBD1
len: 17
v_gene: TRBV7-9
j_gene: TRBJ2-5
CDR3aa: CASSKEDRARGSETQYF
CDR3nt: TGTGCCAGCAGCAAAGAGGACAGGGCCAGAGGGTCCGAGACCCAGTACTTC

abundance: few
d_gene: -
len: 15
v_gene: TRBV9
j_gene: TRBJ1-5
CDR3aa: CASSVEPQGNQPQHF
CDR3nt: TGTGCCAGCAGCGTAGAGCCACAGGGCAATCAGCCCCAGCATTTT

abundance: -
d_gene: TRBD1
len: 15
v_gene: TRBV6-1
j_gene: TRBJ1-5
CDR3aa: CASGTRGGHNQPQHF
CDR3nt: TGTGCCAGCGGAACCAGGGGGGGGCACAATCAGCCCCAGCATTTT

abundance: -
d_gene: -
len: 17
v_gene: TRBV4-3
j_gene: TRBJ2-2
CDR3aa: CASSQDGNRDYTGELFF
CDR3nt: TGCGCCAGCAGCCAAGATGGTAACAGGGACTACACCGGGGAGCTGTTTTTT

abundance: -
d_gene: -
len: 13
v_gene: TRBV6-5
j_gene: TRBJ2-1
CDR3aa: CASSYDSSHEQFF
CDR3nt: TGTGCCAGCAGCTACGACTCAAGCCACGAGCAGTTCTTC

abundance: -
d_gene: -
len: 16
v_gene: TRBV28
j_gene: TRBJ1-5
CDR3aa: CASADSGHYSNQPQHF
CDR3nt: TGTGCCAGCGCAGACTCGGGACACTATAGCAATCAGCCCCAGCATTTT

abundance: few
d_gene: TRBD1
len: 16
v_gene: TRBV19
j_gene: TRBJ2-2
CDR3aa: CASSMGTGRNTGELFF
CDR3nt: TGTGCCAGTAGTATGGGGACAGGGAGGAACACCGGGGAGCTGTTTTTT

abundance: few
d_gene: -
len: 12
v_gene: TRBV12-3/TRBV12-4
j_gene: TRBJ2-4
CDR3aa: CASSLVRNIQYF
CDR3nt: TGTGCCAGCAGTTTAGTCCGGAACATTCAGTACTTC

abundance: -
d_gene: -
len: 13
v_gene: TRBV6-5
j_gene: TRBJ2-1
CDR3aa: CASSYRTGNEQFF
CDR3nt: TGTGCCAGCAGTTACCGGACGGGGAATGAGCAGTTCTTC

abundance: few
d_gene: -
len: 15
v_gene: TRBV20-1
j_gene: TRBJ1-6
CDR3aa: CSASTESSYNSPLHF
CDR3nt: TGCAGTGCTTCGACGGAGAGCTCCTATAATTCACCCCTCCACTTT

abundance: -
d_gene: -
len: 13
v_gene: TRBV20-1
j_gene: TRBJ2-4
CDR3aa: CSARGTAKNIQYF
CDR3nt: TGCAGTGCTAGAGGGACAGCCAAAAACATTCAGTACTTC

abundance: -
d_gene: -
len: 14
v_gene: TRBV6-5
j_gene: TRBJ2-4
CDR3aa: CASSYSPAQNIQYF
CDR3nt: TGTGCCAGCAGTTACTCCCCGGCGCAAAACATTCAGTACTTC

abundance: -
d_gene: TRBD1
len: 14
v_gene: TRBV5-1
j_gene: TRBJ1-1
CDR3aa: CASSLVWGQGRAFF
CDR3nt: TGCGCCAGCAGCTTGGTTTGGGGACAGGGGCGAGCTTTCTTT

abundance: -
d_gene: TRBD2
len: 16
v_gene: TRBV6-1
j_gene: TRBJ2-2
CDR3aa: CASRGTSFSRTGELFF
CDR3nt: TGTGCCAGCAGAGGGACTAGCTTTTCTAGAACCGGGGAGCTGTTTTTT

abundance: -
d_gene: -
len: 15
v_gene: TRBV6-1
j_gene: TRBJ2-4
CDR3aa: CATSPAGWAKNIQYF
CDR3nt: TGTGCCACCTCCCCCGCTGGGTGGGCCAAAAACATTCAGTACTTC

abundance: -
d_gene: TRBD2
len: 16
v_gene: TRBV4-2
j_gene: TRBJ2-3
CDR3aa: CASSQTGGSKTDTQYF
CDR3nt: TGTGCCAGCAGCCAGACTGGCGGGAGTAAGACAGATACGCAGTATTTT

abundance: -
d_gene: -
len: 13
v_gene: TRBV19
j_gene: TRBJ1-2
CDR3aa: CASSIATDSGYTF
CDR3nt: TGTGCCAGTAGTATCGCGACAGATTCGGGCTACACCTTC

abundance: -
d_gene: -
len: 16
v_gene: TRBV11-1
j_gene: TRBJ2-4
CDR3aa: CASSQSAQQGWYIQYF
CDR3nt: TGTGCCAGCAGCCAGTCCGCCCAACAGGGTTGGTACATTCAGTACTTC

abundance: once
d_gene: -
len: 15
v_gene: TRBV7-9
j_gene: TRBJ2-1
CDR3aa: CASSAASQQYNEQFF
CDR3nt: TGTGCCAGCAGCGCGGCTAGTCAGCAGTACAATGAGCAGTTCTTC

abundance: few
d_gene: -
len: 15
v_gene: TRBV30
j_gene: TRBJ2-5
CDR3aa: CAWSALDRIQETQYF
CDR3nt: TGTGCCTGGAGTGCTTTGGACCGAATCCAAGAGACCCAGTACTTC

abundance: -
d_gene: TRBD1
len: 14
v_gene: TRBV11-3
j_gene: TRBJ2-2
CDR3aa: CASRRGQGGGELFF
CDR3nt: TGTGCCAGCAGAAGGGGACAGGGCGGCGGGGAGCTGTTTTTT

abundance: -
d_gene: -
len: 16
v_gene: TRBV2
j_gene: TRBJ1-1
CDR3aa: CASSERPGVKDTEAFF
CDR3nt: TGTGCCAGCAGCGAGCGGCCGGGGGTCAAGGACACTGAAGCTTTCTTT

abundance: few
d_gene: TRBD2
len: 18
v_gene: TRBV12-3/TRBV12-4
j_gene: TRBJ2-7
CDR3aa: CASSFARLAAPRENEQYF
CDR3nt: TGTGCCAGCAGTTTTGCGCGACTAGCGGCTCCCAGAGAAAACGAGCAGTACTTC

abundance: -
d_gene: -
len: 12
v_gene: TRBV10-3
j_gene: TRBJ1-2
CDR3aa: CAISESGDGYTF
CDR3nt: TGTGCCATCAGTGAGTCGGGGGACGGCTACACCTTC